Detailed here is one T cell receptor (beta chain). Trimming shortened V by 6 bases and J by 1 base, and 7 bases separated the two germline ends. This CDR3 has 12 amino acids. Adults between roughly 18 and 95 years of age took part from about 24 US areas. Participants reported their clinical history, and cohort assignment relied on those reports. Two negative PCRs, clearance, or symptom resolution were required of recovered Cohort 3 donors. The record originates from a study of blood T cell repertoires in COVID-19. Looking at the study overall: The cDNA or gDNA used as material had been derived from T cells, B-cell-depleted T cells, or PBMCs.

Sequenced by immunoSEQ multiplex PCR; TCRdb stores in-frame clones only, minus some. The sample has about 220,000 clones, roughly 90% seen once. The genes are TRBV12-3 or TRBV12-4 and TRBJ2-7; D is unresolved. The specimen sequenced was PBMCs or T cells enriched from blood (not recorded which). The sequence derives from a woman in her twenties or thirties who had recovered from COVID-19. CDR3 sequence: CASSRRSYEQYF. CDR3 coding DNA: TGTGCCAGCAGCCGCCGGTCCTACGAGCAGTACTTC.